These 5 T cell receptor beta chains originate from one sample sequenced in a study of blood T cell repertoires in COVID-19. Profiling relied on immunoSEQ multiplex PCR, and the TCRdb table lists in-frame clones only, not all of them. The data show about 200,000 clones, with about 93% seen just once and 0.65% to 0.85% held by the top ten. Sequenced sample: peripheral blood. Source of these receptors: a man between 60 and 75 years old with COVID-19, enrolled during active disease.

The chain couples TRBV5-1 to TRBJ1-6, with 7 bases identical to TRBD1. This CDR3 is built from 15 residues. The germline V gene encodes CDR1 SGHRS and CDR2 YFSETQ. V shed 4 bases, J shed 11 bases, and the junction held 12 bases outside the gene matches. Here the CDR3 DNA reads TGCGCCAGCAGCGAACAGGGGACTTTAAAGACACCCCTCCACTTT. This gives the protein CASSEQGTLKTPLHF.

The rearrangement joins TRBV5-6 to TRBJ1-5; 9 bases match TRBD1. Trimming cost V 2 bases and J 8 bases; bases outside gene matches: 5. Germline V lookup: CDR1 SGHDT, CDR2 YYEEEE. The CDR3 is 14 residues long. DNA of the CDR3: TGTGCCAGCAGCTTAGGACAGGGGAGGGAGCCCCAGCATTTT. Encoded protein: CASSLGQGREPQHF.

V and J are TRBV28 and TRBJ1-6; D is unclear. Per germline, CDR1 MDHEN and CDR2 SYDVKM. The CDR3 runs 15 residues. The V and J ends lost 8 bases and 4 bases respectively, with 15 bases between them. DNA of the CDR3: TGTGCCAGCTCGTCCGGGGTGAGTTATAATTCACCCCTCCACTTT. Encoded protein: CASSSGVSYNSPLHF.

The J gene is TRBJ1-2, the V gene TRBV6-6; D possibly corresponds to TRBD1 (6 bases). Germline CDR1 MNHNY, CDR2 SVGAGI (reference sequence). CDR3 length equals 16 residues. V was pared by 2 bases and J by 4 bases, with 17 bases between. The CDR3 loop is CASSYPSGQNPYGYTF. CDR3 sequence (DNA): TGTGCCAGCAGTTACCCCTCGGGACAAAACCCCTATGGCTACACCTTC.

The chain links TRBV21-1 to TRBJ1-1; the table's D call TRBD1 went unverified against the DNA. TRBV21-1 is designated a pseudogene. CDR3 length: 14 residues. DNA of the CDR3: TGTGCCAGCAGCACCCGACAGGCGGAGGCTGAAGCTTTCTTT. Amino acids: CASSTRQAEAEAFF.